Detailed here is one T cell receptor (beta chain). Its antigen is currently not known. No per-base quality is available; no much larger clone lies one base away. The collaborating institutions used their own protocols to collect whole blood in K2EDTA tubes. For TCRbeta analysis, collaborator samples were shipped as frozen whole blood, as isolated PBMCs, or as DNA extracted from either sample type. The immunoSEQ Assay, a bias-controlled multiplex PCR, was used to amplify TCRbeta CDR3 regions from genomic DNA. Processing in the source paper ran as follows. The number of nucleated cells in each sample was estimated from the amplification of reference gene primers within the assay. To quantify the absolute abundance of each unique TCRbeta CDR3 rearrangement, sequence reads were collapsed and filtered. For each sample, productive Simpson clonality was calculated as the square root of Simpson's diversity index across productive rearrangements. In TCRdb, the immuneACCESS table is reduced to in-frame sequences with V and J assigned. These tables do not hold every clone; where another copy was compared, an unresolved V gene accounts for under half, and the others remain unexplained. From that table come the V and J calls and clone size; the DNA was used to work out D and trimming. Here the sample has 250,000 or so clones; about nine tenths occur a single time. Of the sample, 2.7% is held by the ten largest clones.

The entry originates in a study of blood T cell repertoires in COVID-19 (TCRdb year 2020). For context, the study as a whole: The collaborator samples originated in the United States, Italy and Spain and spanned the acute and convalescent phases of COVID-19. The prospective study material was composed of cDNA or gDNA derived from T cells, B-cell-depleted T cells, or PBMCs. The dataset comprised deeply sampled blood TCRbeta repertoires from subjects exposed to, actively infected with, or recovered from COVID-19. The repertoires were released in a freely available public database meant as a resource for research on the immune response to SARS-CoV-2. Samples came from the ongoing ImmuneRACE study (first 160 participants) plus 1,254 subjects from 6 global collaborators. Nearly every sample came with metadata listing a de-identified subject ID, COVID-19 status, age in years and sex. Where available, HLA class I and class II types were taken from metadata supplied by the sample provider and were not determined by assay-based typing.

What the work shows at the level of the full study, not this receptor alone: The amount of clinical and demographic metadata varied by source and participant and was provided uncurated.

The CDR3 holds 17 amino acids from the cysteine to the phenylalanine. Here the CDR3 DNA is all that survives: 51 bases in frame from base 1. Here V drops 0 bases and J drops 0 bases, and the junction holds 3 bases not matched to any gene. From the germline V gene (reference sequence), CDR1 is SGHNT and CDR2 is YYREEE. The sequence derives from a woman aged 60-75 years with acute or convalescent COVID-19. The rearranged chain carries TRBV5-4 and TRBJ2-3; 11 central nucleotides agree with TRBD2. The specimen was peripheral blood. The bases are TGTGCCAGCAGCTTGGGGACTAGCGGGCGGAGCACAGATACGCAGTATTTT. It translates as CASSLGTSGRSTDTQYF. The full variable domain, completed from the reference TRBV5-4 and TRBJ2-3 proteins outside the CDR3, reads ETGVTQSPTHLIKTRGQQVTLRCSSQSGHNTVSWYQQALGQGPQFIFQYYREEENGRGNFPPRFSGLQFPNYSSELNVNALELDDSALYLCASSLGTSGRSTDTQYFGPGTRLTVL.